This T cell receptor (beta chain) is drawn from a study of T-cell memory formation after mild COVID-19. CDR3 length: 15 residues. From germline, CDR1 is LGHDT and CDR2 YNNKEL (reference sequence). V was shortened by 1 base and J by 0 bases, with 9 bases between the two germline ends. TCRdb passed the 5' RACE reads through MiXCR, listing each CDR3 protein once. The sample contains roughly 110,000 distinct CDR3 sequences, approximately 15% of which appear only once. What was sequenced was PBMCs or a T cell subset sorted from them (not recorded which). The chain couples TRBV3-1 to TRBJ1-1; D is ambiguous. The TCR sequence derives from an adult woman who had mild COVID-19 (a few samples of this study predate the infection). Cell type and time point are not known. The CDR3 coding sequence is TGTGCCAGCAGCCAAGGACCAGGAATGAACACTGAAGCTTTCTTT. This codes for CASSQGPGMNTEAFF.